These 2 T cell receptor beta chains originate from one sample sequenced in a study of cytomegalovirus exposure and HLA in healthy donors. PCR was performed using 60 Vbeta and 13 Jbeta primers. Some clones are missing from TCRdb's copy, which holds only in-frame ones; the method was immunoSEQ multiplex PCR. The sample carries about 160,000 clones, about 82% recorded once. Material: PBMCs. The receptors originated from a woman in her 30s in good health and CMV-seropositive.

The chain is built from TRBV5-1 and TRBJ1-6; a weak D match, TRBD1 (5 bases). Trimming pared 0 bases from V and 4 bases from J, leaving 5 bases between. In germline, CDR1 is SGHRS, CDR2 YFSETQ. This CDR3 comprises 14 residues. The CDR3 loop is CASSLEGYNSPLHF. CDR3 nucleotide sequence: TGCGCCAGCAGCTTGGAGGGGTATAATTCACCCCTCCACTTT.

The chain is built from TRBV9 and TRBJ1-2; possible D gene TRBD1, 6 bases. The length of the CDR3 is 16 residues. Deletions cut 3 bases from V and 4 bases from J, with 19 bases between. The germline V gene has CDR1 SGDLS and CDR2 YYNGEE. The CDR3 nucleotides read TGTGCCAGCAGCGCCCGAGGGGCAGGGGATTCCTATGGCTACACCTTC. Protein: CASSARGAGDSYGYTF.